The present T cell receptor (beta chain) was sequenced within a study of blood T cell repertoires in COVID-19. Original processing notes: Amplification from reference gene primers served as the basis for estimated nucleated cell counts. The data were produced by immunoSEQ multiplex PCR, yet TCRdb's version contains in-frame clones alone and is incomplete. V, J and clone size were drawn from that table, and D and trimming were deduced from the DNA. The sample carries around 320,000 clones, approximately 86% recorded once. V trimming: 1 base; J trimming: 6 bases; junction bases outside the gene matches: 14. Germline CDR1 is SGDLS and CDR2 is YYNGEE. The CDR3 contains 18 residues.

Source material: peripheral blood. This receptor was obtained from a man in his late teens or twenties with active or convalescent COVID-19. The chain recombines TRBV9 with TRBJ1-4, with 8 bases aligning to TRBD1. The CDR3 DNA reads TGTGCCAGCAGCGTAATGGACAGGGTGACATTTTCCCATGAAAAACTGTTTTTT. It is translated as CASSVMDRVTFSHEKLFF.